These 11 T cell receptor beta chains originate from one sample sequenced in a study of T cells in localized non-small cell lung cancer. Produced via immunoSEQ multiplex PCR; TCRdb's table is partial and in-frame only. The data show 60,000 to 75,000 clones, 84% seen once. The sample was peripheral blood, taken before any cancer treatment. These receptors were taken from a female donor older than 55 with stage I lung adenocarcinoma.

This chain uses TRBV27 with TRBJ2-7; D gene unclear. CDR1 and CDR2 (germline): MNHEY, SMNVEV (reference sequence). V was clipped by 0 bases and J by 3 bases, with 6 bases between them. This CDR3 is 13 amino acids long. CDR3 amino acids: CASSLSRSYEQYF. In nucleotides, the CDR3 is TGTGCCAGCAGTTTATCCAGGAGCTACGAGCAGTACTTC.

This clone was seen a few times. This chain joins TRBV18 and TRBJ2-2, with 13 bases matching TRBD2. The CDR3 extends over 17 amino acids. Germline V gene data show CDR1 as KGHSH and CDR2 as LQKENI. Trimming removed 2 bases from V and 7 bases from J; junction bases left unmatched: 7. The CDR3 loop is CASSPNLGTSGNGELFF. CDR3 nucleotide sequence: TGTGCCAGCTCACCAAACCTCGGGACTAGCGGGAACGGGGAGCTGTTTTTT.

The chain joins TRBV20-1 to TRBJ1-5, with D uncertain. The CDR3 runs to 11 residues. V lost 7 bases, J lost 8 bases, and 12 bases lay in between. Germline V gene lookup returns CDR1 DFQATT and CDR2 SNEGSKA (reference sequence). CDR3: CSGFRGEPQHF. CDR3 nucleotide sequence: TGCAGTGGATTTCGGGGAGAGCCCCAGCATTTT.

The V call is TRBV10-3, the J call TRBJ1-4, with D tentatively TRBD1 (5 bases). Germline V gene lookup returns CDR1 ENHRY and CDR2 SYGVKD. This CDR3 has 15 residues. Trimming stripped 4 bases from V and 0 bases from J, with 9 bases between. The CDR3 loop is CAISGGGATNEKLFF. The CDR3, as DNA: TGTGCCATCAGTGGCGGGGGGGCAACTAATGAAAAACTGTTTTTT.

CDR3 sequence (DNA): TGTGCCAGCAGCCGGAGCCTCTATGGCTACACCTTC. Its protein product is CASSRSLYGYTF. The chain is built from TRBV5-6 and TRBJ1-2; D is unclear. CDR3 length equals 12 residues. CDR1 and CDR2 (germline): SGHDT, YYEEEE. V was pared by 4 bases and J by 4 bases, with 8 bases between.

The chain joins TRBV19 to TRBJ2-1; 8 bases align to TRBD2. Germline-derived CDR1 and CDR2 are LNHDA and SQIVND (reference sequence). V dropped 2 bases and J dropped 9; count of bases not matched to a gene: 9. The CDR3 spans 15 residues. The CDR3, as DNA: TGTGCCAGTAGTATATCGACACTAGCGGACGGTGAGCAGTTCTTC. This codes for CASSISTLADGEQFF.

The chain has TRBV9 and TRBJ2-7; 10 bases match TRBD2. Trimming took 0 bases from V and 4 from J; bases not matched to a gene: 4. Germline V lookup: CDR1 SGDLS, CDR2 YYNGEE. The CDR3 is made up of 15 amino acids. In DNA form, the CDR3 reads TGTGCCAGCAGCGTAGGGCTAGCGGGAGAATACGAGCAGTACTTC. Translating gives CASSVGLAGEYEQYF.

V gene TRBV10-3 combines with J gene TRBJ2-7, with 14 bases lining up with TRBD2. Germline CDR1 ENHRY, CDR2 SYGVKD. CDR3 length: 14 residues. V was pared by 11 bases and J by 3 bases, with 6 bases of the junction left unmatched. CDR3 in DNA: TGTGCCGCACAAGGACTAGCGGGGGGCTACGAGCAGTACTTC. Residues: CAAQGLAGGYEQYF.

The gene calls are TRBV28 and TRBJ1-1; maybe TRBD1 (6 bases). Germline lookup yields CDR1 MDHEN and CDR2 SYDVKM. The CDR3 loop spans 15 amino acids. The V end was cut by 6 bases, the J end by 5 bases, with 19 bases between. The CDR3 DNA reads TGTGCCAGCAGAGGGGGGGCGCGGTTCGAAACTGAAGCTTTCTTT. It codes for CASRGGARFETEAFF.

V is TRBV6-5 and J is TRBJ1-5; TRBD1 might be the D (6 bases). The CDR3 runs to 15 residues. Germline V gives CDR1 MNHEY, CDR2 SVGAGI. Trimming removed 5 bases from V and 0 bases from J, with 11 bases in between. CDR3 DNA: TGTGCCAGCAGTCCCGCAGGGGTTAGCAATCAGCCCCAGCATTTT. It specifies CASSPAGVSNQPQHF.

This chain links TRBV5-1 with TRBJ1-1; D might be TRBD1 (5 bases). The V end was cut by 2 bases, the J end by 4 bases, with 12 bases between. This CDR3 is built from 14 residues. CDR1 and CDR2 from the germline V gene are SGHRS and YFSETQ. CDR3 residues: CASSLQAQSTEAFF. CDR3 sequence (DNA): TGCGCCAGCAGCTTACAGGCTCAGAGCACTGAAGCTTTCTTT.